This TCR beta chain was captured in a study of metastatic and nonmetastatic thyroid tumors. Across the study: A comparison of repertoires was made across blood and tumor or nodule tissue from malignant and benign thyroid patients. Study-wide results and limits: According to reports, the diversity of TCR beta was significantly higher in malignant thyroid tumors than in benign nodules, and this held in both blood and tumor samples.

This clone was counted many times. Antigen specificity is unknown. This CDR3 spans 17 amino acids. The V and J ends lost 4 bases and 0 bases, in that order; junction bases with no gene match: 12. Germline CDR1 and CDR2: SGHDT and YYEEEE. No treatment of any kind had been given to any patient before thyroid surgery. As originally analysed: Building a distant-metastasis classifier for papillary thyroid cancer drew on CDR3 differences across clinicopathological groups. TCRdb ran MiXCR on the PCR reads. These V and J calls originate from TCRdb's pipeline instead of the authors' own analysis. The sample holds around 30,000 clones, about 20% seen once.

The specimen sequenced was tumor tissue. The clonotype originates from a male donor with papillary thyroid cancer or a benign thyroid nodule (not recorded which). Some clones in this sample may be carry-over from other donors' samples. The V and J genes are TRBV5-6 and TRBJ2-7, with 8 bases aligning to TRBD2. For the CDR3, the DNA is TGTGCCAGCAGCCACAACCCCGGGACTAGTCGCTCCTACGAGCAGTACTTC. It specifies CASSHNPGTSRSYEQYF.